Sequencing of this T cell receptor beta chain was carried out in a study of glioma-infiltrating T cells. Study observations and caveats: Above-expected tissue-blood divergence occurred in all gliomas, most in low-grade ones. CDR3 overlap between tissue and blood was very small.

As to this clonotype: Its antigen is not known.

Using RNA template, CDR3s of TCR alpha and beta were amplified with iRepertoire arm-PCR. Input was roughly 95-400 ng of tissue mRNA or PBMC total RNA. From the multiplex PCR reads, TCRdb called clonotypes with MiXCR, one entry per CDR3 protein. This sample carries 400,000 or so distinct CDR3 sequences, approximately 42% of them seen once, and the ten largest clones take 12%. V was cut by 1 base and J by 3 bases, with 15 bases left in between. The germline V gene encodes CDR1 MGHDK and CDR2 SYGVNS. This CDR3 comprises 16 residues. This receptor was taken from a human donor with low-grade glioma or glioblastoma, undergoing nonglioma brain surgery, or in good health (not recorded which). This chain links TRBV25-1 with TRBJ1-1; D uncertain. The specimen was glioma tissue, nonneoplastic brain tissue, or PBMCs (not recorded which). The CDR3 sequence is CASSELGASGDTEAFF. CDR3 bases: TGTGCCAGCAGTGAATTGGGAGCCTCTGGGGACACTGAAGCTTTCTTT.